The rows below give T cell receptor beta chains drawn from one sample of a study of cytomegalovirus exposure and HLA in healthy donors. The repertoire was sequenced with immunoSEQ multiplex PCR; TCRdb's copy has only in-frame clones and lacks some. The sample consists of 140,000 to 150,000 clones, approximately 70% of them appearing once. The sequencing input was PBMCs. The receptors were sampled from a woman aged 55 to 70 in good health and CMV-seronegative. Both conserved end residues are part of each CDR3. D genes are given only for firm matches. Some rows mark clone size as missing; the rest say once, few, many or name a class of expanded clone.

DNA | CDR3 | J | V | size | D
TGTGCCAGCAGCTACGAAGCGGGGTACGCAGATACGCAGTATTTT | CASSYEAGYADTQYF | TRBJ2-3 | TRBV11-2 | once | TRBD2
TGTGCCAGCAGTGATCAGGGGCATAATTCACCCCTCCACTTT | CASSDQGHNSPLHF | TRBJ1-6 | TRBV6-1 | . | .
TGTTCCAGCAGCTACCGGGACACCTACTACGAGCAGTACTTC | CSSSYRDTYYEQYF | TRBJ2-7 | TRBV7-9 | few | .
TGTGCCAGCAGCTACGGGACTAGCGGAAACAATGAGCAGTTCTTC | CASSYGTSGNNEQFF | TRBJ2-1 | TRBV9 | . | TRBD2
TGTGCCAGCAGCAAACTAGCGGGGCCAGATAAAGAGACCCAGTACTTC | CASSKLAGPDKETQYF | TRBJ2-5 | TRBV13 | . | TRBD2
TGTGCCAGCAGGCGTGACGGGGTAGGCGGTGGCTACACCTTC | CASRRDGVGGGYTF | TRBJ1-2 | TRBV7-2 | . | .
TGTGCCAGCAGCAATCCGGGACAGGCCTACGAGCAGTACTTC | CASSNPGQAYEQYF | TRBJ2-7 | TRBV9 | . | TRBD1
TGTGCCAGCAGCAGTACCGGGGAGCTGTTTTTT | CASSSTGELFF | TRBJ2-2 | TRBV2 | . | .
TGTGCCAGCTCACCAGGGAGGACAGGGGAAGGCTACACCTTC | CASSPGRTGEGYTF | TRBJ1-2 | TRBV18 | . | TRBD1
TGTGCCAGCAGCCCATCGCCCAGCCCTAGAAACACCGGGGAGCTGTTTTTT | CASSPSPSPRNTGELFF | TRBJ2-2 | TRBV5-4 | . | .
TGCGCCAGCAGCTTGGCTGCAGGGGGCTTGTACGAGCAGTACTTC | CASSLAAGGLYEQYF | TRBJ2-7 | TRBV5-1 | . | TRBD1
TGTGCCAGCAGACAGGGGGCACGTGGACTACCCCCAGATACGCAGTATTTT | CASRQGARGLPPDTQYF | TRBJ2-3 | TRBV2 | . | TRBD1
TGTGCCAGCCGGGGAGGGGGTTCGGACACTGAAGCTTTCTTT | CASRGGGSDTEAFF | TRBJ1-1 | TRBV28 | few | .
TGTGCCAGCTCCCGTCGATCTCTCGGTAGCAATCAGCCCCAGCATTTT | CASSRRSLGSNQPQHF | TRBJ1-5 | TRBV18 | few | .
TGTGCCAGCAACCAAGGACTAGCGGGATATAATGAGCAGTTCTTC | CASNQGLAGYNEQFF | TRBJ2-1 | TRBV27 | . | TRBD2
TGTGCTAGCAGCTCGGGACAGGGGAATGAGCAGTTCTTC | CASSSGQGNEQFF | TRBJ2-1 | TRBV7-7 | . | TRBD1
TGTGCCAGCAGCCAAGATACCCTAGCGGGAGGCTACAATGAGCAGTTCTTC | CASSQDTLAGGYNEQFF | TRBJ2-1 | TRBV4-2 | few | TRBD2